These T cell receptor beta chains were read from a single sample in a study. TCRdb used MiXCR to reprocess the multiplex PCR reads, holding one entry per CDR3 protein. This sample has around 2,600 distinct CDR3 sequences, with about 4.8% found just once. Sequencing was done on a sample of naive CD4+ T cells sorted from blood. The receptors here all came from a female donor with breast cancer. The CDR3 runs from the conserved cysteine through the conserved F or W. A D gene is named only where the DNA matches it firmly. A clone size is listed for some rows: how often the clone was seen (once, few, many), or a class if it is expanded.

D | J | V | size | DNA | CDR3
NA | TRBJ1-2 | TRBV12-3/TRBV12-4 | large | TGTGCCAGCAGTCGGGACATGGGCTATGGCTACACCTTC | CASSRDMGYGYTF
TRBD1 | TRBJ1-2 | TRBV12-3/TRBV12-4 | medium-sized | TGTGCCAGCAGTTTGACAGGGGAATATGGCTACACCTTC | CASSLTGEYGYTF
NA | TRBJ1-2 | TRBV12-3/TRBV12-4 | medium-sized | TGTGCCAGCAGTCTGCCTAAGGCGTCCTATGGCTACACCTTC | CASSLPKASYGYTF
NA | TRBJ1-2 | TRBV12-3/TRBV12-4 | medium-sized | TGTGCCAGCAGTTCCGGGAGGGGCGGCTACACCTTC | CASSSGRGGYTF
NA | TRBJ1-2 | TRBV12-3/TRBV12-4 | medium-sized | TGTGCCAGCAGTTCACAGGTTACCTATGGCTACACCTTC | CASSSQVTYGYTF
NA | TRBJ1-2 | TRBV12-3/TRBV12-4 | medium-sized | TGTGCCAGCAGTCCCAGGACTAGTACCTATGGCTACACCTTC | CASSPRTSTYGYTF
NA | TRBJ1-2 | TRBV12-3/TRBV12-4 | medium-sized | TGTGCCAGCAGTTTTCGGGGAGGTGGCTACACCTTC | CASSFRGGGYTF
NA | TRBJ1-2 | TRBV12-3/TRBV12-4 | medium-sized | TGTGCCAGCAAAGGGGACTCCAGGGGCTACACCTTC | CASKGDSRGYTF
NA | TRBJ1-2 | TRBV12-3/TRBV12-4 | medium-sized | TGTGCCAGCAGTTTGAGCGAAAACTATGGCTACACCTTC | CASSLSENYGYTF
NA | TRBJ1-2 | TRBV12-3/TRBV12-4 | medium-sized | TGTGCCAGCAGTCTTCAGGACAGAAGTCACAACTATGGCTACACCTTC | CASSLQDRSHNYGYTF
NA | TRBJ1-2 | TRBV12-3/TRBV12-4 | medium-sized | TGTGCCAGCAGTCTCAGGGAGAACTATGGCTACACCTTC | CASSLRENYGYTF
NA | TRBJ1-2 | TRBV12-3/TRBV12-4 | medium-sized | TGTGCCAGCAGTCTAACAGGGCATGGCTACACCTTC | CASSLTGHGYTF
NA | TRBJ1-2 | TRBV12-3/TRBV12-4 | medium-sized | TGTGCCAGCAGCAACAGGGTTGGATGCACCTTC | CASSNRVGCTF
NA | TRBJ1-2 | TRBV12-3/TRBV12-4 | medium-sized | TGTGCCAGCAGTTTAGCGACCAGAGACCGCGACTATGGCTACACCTTC | CASSLATRDRDYGYTF
NA | TRBJ1-2 | TRBV12-3/TRBV12-4 | medium-sized | TGTGCCAGCAGTTTGGGTAACTATGGCTACACCTTC | CASSLGNYGYTF
TRBD1 | TRBJ1-2 | TRBV12-3/TRBV12-4 | few | TGTGCCAGCAGTTCGACAGGGAACTATGGCTACACCTTC | CASSSTGNYGYTF
NA | TRBJ1-2 | TRBV12-3/TRBV12-4 | medium-sized | TGTGCCAGCCACCGTTGGGATGACTATGGCTACACCTTC | CASHRWDDYGYTF
NA | TRBJ1-2 | TRBV12-3/TRBV12-4 | medium-sized | TGTGCCAGCAGTTCTGATAACTATGGCTACACCTTC | CASSSDNYGYTF
NA | TRBJ1-2 | TRBV12-3/TRBV12-4 | medium-sized | TGTGCCAGCAGTCCTTACAGACAGGCTTTCTATGGCTACACCTTC | CASSPYRQAFYGYTF
NA | TRBJ1-2 | TRBV12-3/TRBV12-4 | medium-sized | TGTGCCAGCAGTTTCGCCAGCATCTATGGCTACACCTTC | CASSFASIYGYTF
TRBD1 | TRBJ1-2 | TRBV12-3/TRBV12-4 | medium-sized | TGTGCCAGCAGAGGACAGGGGTTTAACTATGGCTACACCTTC | CASRGQGFNYGYTF
NA | TRBJ1-2 | TRBV12-3/TRBV12-4 | medium-sized | TGTGCCAGCAGACGCCAGGAGGACTATGGCTACACCTTC | CASRRQEDYGYTF
NA | TRBJ1-2 | TRBV12-3/TRBV12-4 | medium-sized | TGTGCCAGCAGTCCTTCTTCAGGGGATTATGGCTACACCTTC | CASSPSSGDYGYTF
TRBD1 | TRBJ1-2 | TRBV12-3/TRBV12-4 | many | TGTGCCAGCAGTTTTCCTGGAGCCCGGACAGGACAACACTATGGCTACACCTTC | CASSFPGARTGQHYGYTF
TRBD1 | TRBJ1-2 | TRBV12-3/TRBV12-4 | medium-sized | TGTGCCAGCAGTTGGACAGGGGCTGGCTACACCTTC | CASSWTGAGYTF
NA | TRBJ1-2 | TRBV12-3/TRBV12-4 | medium-sized | TGTGCCAGCAGTTCGGGACCGAAGATCTATGGCTACACCTTC | CASSSGPKIYGYTF
TRBD1 | TRBJ1-2 | TRBV12-3/TRBV12-4 | medium-sized | TGTGCCAGCAGTTCCAGACAGGGTAGAGATGGCTACACCTTC | CASSSRQGRDGYTF
TRBD1 | TRBJ1-2 | TRBV12-3/TRBV12-4 | medium-sized | TGTGCCAGCAGACCGGAACAGGGGAACTATGGCTACACCTTC | CASRPEQGNYGYTF
NA | TRBJ1-2 | TRBV12-3/TRBV12-4 | medium-sized | TGTGCCAGCAGTTTCCCAGACACCGGTAGCTATGGCTACACCTTC | CASSFPDTGSYGYTF
NA | TRBJ1-2 | TRBV12-3/TRBV12-4 | medium-sized | TGTGCCAGCAGAGGGACGGTTAACTATGGCTACACCTTC | CASRGTVNYGYTF
NA | TRBJ1-2 | TRBV12-3/TRBV12-4 | NA | TGTGCCAGCAGTTTCTACGCTGAATCGGCGAGCTATGGCTACACCTTC | CASSFYAESASYGYTF